This TCR beta chain emerged from a study of vaccination and CD4 T cells after COVID-19. About the study: Typically, post-vaccine samples were obtained a median approximately 74 days after dose two, within a range of 14 to 241. Researchers treated cells with overlapping spike peptides taken from SARS-CoV-2, HCoV-NL63, HCoV-OC43 and HCoV-229E. Control cultures were given a CEFX pool, an HIV-1 Nef pool, or no peptide. Whole-study results and caveats: Counts of SARS-CoV-2-reactive clonotypes had a median that went from 21 to 38, a nonsignificant change.

Sequence data for DNA of cultured CD4+ T cells were generated by the Oncomine TCR Beta short-read assay. TCRdb used MiXCR to reprocess the PCR reads, holding one entry per CDR3 protein. The sample shows about 23,000 distinct CDR3 sequences, around two fifths of them seen only once. Time point given: late sampling 161 to 241 days after vaccination in a few convalescent patients. As to treatment: roughly ten-day PBMC culture with coronavirus spike peptide pools or control peptides (ViraFEST assay). Points on this clonotype: What it recognizes is unknown.

CDR3 length: 16 amino acids. Germline V gives CDR1 SGHTA, CDR2 FQGNSA. Deletions cut 1 base from V and 1 base from J, with 10 bases between. The clonotype originates from a human donor who had recovered from COVID-19. The chain carries TRBV7-2 and TRBJ2-2; TRBD2 is a possible D gene (6 bases). The specimen was CD4+ T cells from blood, cultured in vitro, collected about 7 months after SARS-CoV-2 vaccination. This CDR3 is CASSLGASVNTGELFF. DNA for the CDR3: TGTGCCAGCAGCTTAGGGGCTAGCGTGAACACCGGGGAGCTGTTTTTT.